The clone carrying this T cell receptor beta chain appeared many times. This record belongs to a study of spatial heterogeneity in lung cancer. Trimming removed 4 bases from V and 5 bases from J, with 15 bases in between. The CDR3 length is 14 residues. Germline-derived CDR1 and CDR2 are SGHVS and FQNEAQ. TCRdb reanalysed the 5' RACE reads using MiXCR and keeps one entry per CDR3 protein. The sample carries about 20,000 distinct CDR3 sequences, 10% recorded once. Time point reported: blood at routine non-recurrence follow-up after resection. V and J are TRBV7-8 and TRBJ2-7; either TRBD1 or TRBD2 may fit D (5 bases each). The sample was PBMCs, taken at follow-up. The source is a female donor with early-stage non-small cell lung cancer. The CDR3 loop reads CASSSRDGTHEQYF. Here the CDR3 DNA reads TGTGCCAGCAGCTCCCGGGACGGGACCCACGAGCAGTACTTC.